This TCR beta chain was obtained from a study of CD8+ T cells in alopecia areata. The CDR3 consists of 13 residues. V was pared by 0 bases and J by 3 bases, with 9 bases between. CDR1 is GTSNPN and CDR2 is SVGIG in the germline V gene (reference sequence). cDNA reverse transcribed from extracted RNA served as the sequencing template. Profiled with immunoSEQ multiplex PCR; TCRdb holds only in-frame clones, not every one. The sample yields 90,000 to 130,000 clones, 45% to 70% seen once. The chain uses TRBV30 and TRBJ2-7, with D unresolved. The material sequenced was CD8+ T cells sorted from blood. The clonotype was recovered from a human donor in good health. The CDR3: CAWSVHASYEQYF. In DNA form, the CDR3 reads TGTGCCTGGAGTGTACACGCCAGCTACGAGCAGTACTTC.